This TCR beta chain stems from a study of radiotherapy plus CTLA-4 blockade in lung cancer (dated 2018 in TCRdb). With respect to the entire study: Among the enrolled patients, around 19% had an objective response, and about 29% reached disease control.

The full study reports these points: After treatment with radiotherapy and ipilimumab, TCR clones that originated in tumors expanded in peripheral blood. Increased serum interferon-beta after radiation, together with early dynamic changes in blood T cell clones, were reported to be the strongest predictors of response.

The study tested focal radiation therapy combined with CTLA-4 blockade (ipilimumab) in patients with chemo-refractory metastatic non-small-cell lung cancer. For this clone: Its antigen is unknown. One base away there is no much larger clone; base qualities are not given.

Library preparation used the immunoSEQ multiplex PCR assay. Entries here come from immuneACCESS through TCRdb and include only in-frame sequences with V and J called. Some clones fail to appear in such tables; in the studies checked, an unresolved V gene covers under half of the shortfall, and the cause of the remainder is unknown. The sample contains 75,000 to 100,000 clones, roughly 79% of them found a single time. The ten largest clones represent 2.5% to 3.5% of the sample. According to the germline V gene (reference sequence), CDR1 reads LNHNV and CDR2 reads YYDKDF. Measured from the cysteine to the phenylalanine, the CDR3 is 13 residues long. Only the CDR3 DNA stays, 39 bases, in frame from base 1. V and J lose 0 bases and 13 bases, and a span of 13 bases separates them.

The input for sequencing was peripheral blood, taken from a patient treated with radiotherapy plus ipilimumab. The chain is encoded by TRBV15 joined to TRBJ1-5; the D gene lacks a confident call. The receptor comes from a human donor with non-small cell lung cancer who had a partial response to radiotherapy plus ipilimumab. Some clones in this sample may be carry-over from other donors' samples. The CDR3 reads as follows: CATSRDWATPQHF. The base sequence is TGTGCCACCAGCAGAGATTGGGCCACCCCGCAGCATTTT.